The sequence of this TCR beta chain was determined in a study of T cells in Graves' hyperthyroidism and ophthalmopathy. Amplification of TCR beta CDR3 regions was performed using RNA transcripts as template. The HTBI primer set served for first-round RT-PCR of the TCR CDR3. One entry per CDR3 protein, called by TCRdb with MiXCR from the multiplex PCR reads. The profile shows fewer than 400,000 distinct CDR3 sequences, about 14% of them singletons. This clonotype showed up many times. This CDR3 region has 16 residues. V gave up 2 bases and J gave up 2 bases, with 19 bases separating them. Per the germline V gene, CDR1 is DFQATT and CDR2 is SNEGSKA (reference sequence).

The V gene is TRBV20-1, the J gene TRBJ2-7; D might be TRBD1 or TRBD2, each matching 6 bases. The sample was blood. This clonotype originated in a man in his fifties with Graves' ophthalmopathy. CDR3 coding DNA: TGCAGTGCTAGATTTAAAGGGGGGAGGCCGACCTACGAGCAGTACTTC. Encoded protein: CSARFKGGRPTYEQYF.